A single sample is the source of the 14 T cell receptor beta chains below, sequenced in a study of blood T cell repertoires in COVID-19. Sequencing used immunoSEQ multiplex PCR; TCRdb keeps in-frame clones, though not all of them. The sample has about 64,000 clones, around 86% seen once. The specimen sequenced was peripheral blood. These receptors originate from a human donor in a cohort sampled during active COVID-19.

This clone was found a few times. The chain's CDR3 is CASSFSFSGANVLTF. The CDR3 region has the DNA TGTGCCAGCAGTTTTTCCTTCTCTGGGGCCAACGTCCTGACTTTC. V gene TRBV28 combines with J gene TRBJ2-6; no clear D. Germline V gives CDR1 MDHEN, CDR2 SYDVKM. Trimming removed 3 bases at V and 0 bases at J, with 6 bases between. The CDR3 loop spans 15 amino acids.

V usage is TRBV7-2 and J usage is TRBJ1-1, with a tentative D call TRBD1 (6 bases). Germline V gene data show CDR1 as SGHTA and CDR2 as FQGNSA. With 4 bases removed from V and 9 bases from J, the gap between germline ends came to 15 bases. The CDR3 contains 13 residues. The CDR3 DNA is TGTGCCAGCAGCTCCGCCTTGGGGGCACAAGCTTTCTTT. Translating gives CASSSALGAQAFF.

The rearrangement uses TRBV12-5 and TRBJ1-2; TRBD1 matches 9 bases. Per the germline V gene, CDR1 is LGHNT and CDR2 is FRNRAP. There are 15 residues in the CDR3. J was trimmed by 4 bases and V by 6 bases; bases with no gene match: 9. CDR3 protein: CASGGQGGTGYGYTF. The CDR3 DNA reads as TGTGCTAGTGGGGGACAGGGCGGGACTGGCTATGGCTACACCTTC.

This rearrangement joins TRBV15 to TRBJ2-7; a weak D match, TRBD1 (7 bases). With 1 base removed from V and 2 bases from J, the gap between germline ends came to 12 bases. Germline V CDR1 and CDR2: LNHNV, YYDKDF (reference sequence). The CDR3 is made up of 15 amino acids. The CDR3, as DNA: TGTGCCACCAGCAGAGGGGCAGGGGGGCCCTACGAGCAGTACGTC. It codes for CATSRGAGGPYEQYV.

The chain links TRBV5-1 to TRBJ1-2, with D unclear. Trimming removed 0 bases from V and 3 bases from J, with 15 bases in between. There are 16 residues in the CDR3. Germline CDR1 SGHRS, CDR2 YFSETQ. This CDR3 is CASSLAAGEADYGYTF. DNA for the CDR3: TGCGCCAGCAGCTTGGCAGCCGGGGAGGCAGACTATGGCTACACCTTC.

DNA for the CDR3: TGTGCCAGTATTAGGGGTGAGGCCGGGGAGCTGTTTTTT. Amino acids: CASIRGEAGELFF. The V and J genes are TRBV19 and TRBJ2-2, with a tentative D call TRBD1 (5 bases). The CDR3 has 13 residues. Germline values: CDR1 LNHDA, CDR2 SQIVND (reference sequence). V shed 7 bases and J shed 6 bases, with 12 bases lying between them.

The CDR3 is CASSSPQGPSGNTIYF. In DNA form, the CDR3 reads TGTGCCAGCAGCTCCCCCCAGGGCCCCTCTGGAAACACCATATATTTT. V gene TRBV7-8 combines with J gene TRBJ1-3, with D possibly being TRBD1 (5 bases). Trimming left V 4 bases short and J 0 bases short, with 13 bases between. CDR1 and CDR2 from the germline V gene are SGHVS and FQNEAQ. This CDR3 is 16 amino acids long. Filled out from reference TRBV7-8 and TRBJ1-3, the complete variable domain reads GAGVSQSPRYKVAKRGQDVALRCDPISGHVSLFWYQQALGQGPEFLTYFQNEAQLDKSGLPSDRFFAERPEGSVSTLKIQRTQQEDSAVYLCASSSPQGPSGNTIYFGEGSWLTVV.

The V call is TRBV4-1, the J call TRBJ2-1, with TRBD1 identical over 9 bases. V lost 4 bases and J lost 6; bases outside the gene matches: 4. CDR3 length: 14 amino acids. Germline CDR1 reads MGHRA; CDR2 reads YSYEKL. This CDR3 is CASSLGGQGNEQFF. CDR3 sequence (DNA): TGCGCCAGCAGCCTTGGGGGACAGGGCAATGAGCAGTTCTTC.

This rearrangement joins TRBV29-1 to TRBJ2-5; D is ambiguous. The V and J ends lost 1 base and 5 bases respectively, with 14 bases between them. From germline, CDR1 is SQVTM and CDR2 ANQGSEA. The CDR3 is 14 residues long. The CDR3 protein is CSVEGLFLRETQYF. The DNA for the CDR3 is TGCAGCGTTGAAGGACTTTTTCTGCGGGAGACCCAGTACTTC.

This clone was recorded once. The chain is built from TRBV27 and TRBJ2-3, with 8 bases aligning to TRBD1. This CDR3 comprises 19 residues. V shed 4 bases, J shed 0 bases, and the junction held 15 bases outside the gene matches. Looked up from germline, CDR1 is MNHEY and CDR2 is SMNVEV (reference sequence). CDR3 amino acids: CASSWDRTSPKVSTDTQYF. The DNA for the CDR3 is TGTGCCAGCAGTTGGGACAGGACATCTCCGAAAGTTAGCACAGATACGCAGTATTTT.

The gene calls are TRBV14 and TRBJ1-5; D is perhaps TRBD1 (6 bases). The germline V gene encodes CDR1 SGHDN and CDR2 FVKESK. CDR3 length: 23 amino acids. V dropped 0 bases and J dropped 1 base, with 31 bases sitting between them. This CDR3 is CASSQDRVFPCQGPTLSNQPQHF. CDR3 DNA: TGTGCCAGCAGCCAAGATAGAGTCTTCCCGTGTCAGGGGCCGACATTAAGCAATCAGCCCCAGCATTTT.

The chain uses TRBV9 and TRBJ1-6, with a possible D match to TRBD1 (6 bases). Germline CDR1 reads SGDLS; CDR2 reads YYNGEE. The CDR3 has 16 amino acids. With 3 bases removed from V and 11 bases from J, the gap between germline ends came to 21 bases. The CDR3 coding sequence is TGTGCCAGCAGCGCCCTAGCCTCCGGGACACCCACACCCCTCCACTTT. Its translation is CASSALASGTPTPLHF.

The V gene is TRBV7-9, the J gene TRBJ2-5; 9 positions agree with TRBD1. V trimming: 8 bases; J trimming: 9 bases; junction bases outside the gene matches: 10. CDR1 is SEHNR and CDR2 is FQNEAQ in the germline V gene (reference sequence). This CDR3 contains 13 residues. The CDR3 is CASERTGVTAQYF. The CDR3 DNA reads TGTGCCAGCGAAAGGACAGGGGTCACCGCCCAGTACTTC.

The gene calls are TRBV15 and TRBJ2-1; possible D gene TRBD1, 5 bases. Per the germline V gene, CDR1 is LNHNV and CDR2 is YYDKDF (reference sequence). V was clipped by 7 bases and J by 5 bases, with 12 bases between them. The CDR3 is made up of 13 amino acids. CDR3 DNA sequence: TGTGCCACCACCTCGACAGACCACAATGAGCAGTTCTTC. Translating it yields CATTSTDHNEQFF.